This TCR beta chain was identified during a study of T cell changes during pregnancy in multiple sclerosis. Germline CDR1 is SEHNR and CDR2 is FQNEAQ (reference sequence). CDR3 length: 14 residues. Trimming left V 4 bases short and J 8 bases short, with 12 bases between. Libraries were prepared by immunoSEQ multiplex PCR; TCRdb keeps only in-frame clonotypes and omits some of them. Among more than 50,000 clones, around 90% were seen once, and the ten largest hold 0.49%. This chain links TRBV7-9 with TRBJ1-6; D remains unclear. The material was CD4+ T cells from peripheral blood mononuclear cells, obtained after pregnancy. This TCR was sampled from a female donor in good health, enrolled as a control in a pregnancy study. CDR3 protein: CASSSGDWDSPLHF. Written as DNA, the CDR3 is TGTGCCAGCAGCTCTGGAGACTGGGATTCACCCCTCCACTTT.